Listed below are T cell receptor beta chains from one sample, sequenced in a study of T cells after posttransplantation cyclophosphamide. Clones were read by immunoSEQ multiplex PCR, and TCRdb kept only the in-frame ones, dropping some. The repertoire holds tens of thousands of clones, with roughly 88% as singletons. The specimen was PBMCs, collected 55 to 70 days after allogeneic stem cell transplant with posttransplant cyclophosphamide. The source is a male patient aged 55 to 69 who received an allogeneic stem cell transplant from a related donor and was CMV-positive. These T cells may partly come from the graft donor. Each CDR3 is given with its conserved first and last residue. D genes are given only for firm matches. Clone size is stated in some rows and not others, as once, few, many or a class when expanded.

d_call cdr3_length clone_size j_call v_call cdr3_nt cdr3_aa
TRBD2 15 . TRBJ2-5 TRBV2 TGTGCCAGCAGTGATCCCGGGACTAGCGGGGAGACCCAGTACTTC CASSDPGTSGETQYF
. 10 . TRBJ1-1 TRBV29-1 TGCAGCGTTGGATCGGGGTCGGCTTTCTTT CSVGSGSAFF
TRBD1 15 . TRBJ2-7 TRBV6-1 TGTGCCAGCAGGAGGGTAGGGACAGGGGAGAACGAGCAGTACTTC CASRRVGTGENEQYF
. 13 . TRBJ2-7 TRBV7-9 TGTGCCAGCAGCGCCAGGGACATGAACGAGCAGTACTTC CASSARDMNEQYF
. 16 . TRBJ1-1 TRBV11-2 TGTGCCAGCAGGGAAGGGCGGGGGTTACGGAGGACTGAAGCTTTCTTT CASREGRGLRRTEAFF
. 14 once TRBJ2-2 TRBV19 TGTGCCAGTAGTATAGATCTCGGAGCCGGGGAGCTGTTTTTT CASSIDLGAGELFF
. 15 few TRBJ1-1 TRBV5-6 TGTGCCAGCAGCAAGAGAGGGGGACAGAACACTGAAGCTTTCTTT CASSKRGGQNTEAFF
TRBD2 14 few TRBJ2-5 TRBV27 TGTGCCAGCAGTTTAGGGGGGGGTCTGTGGGAGCAGTACTTC CASSLGGGLWEQYF
. 16 once TRBJ1-4 TRBV2 TGTGCCAGCAGTGAAACTTCGGGGGGCGGGTTGAAAAAACTGTTTTTT CASSETSGGGLKKLFF
TRBD1 17 . TRBJ1-2 TRBV9 TGTGCCAGCAGCCCCTCCGGGACAGGGATGACCATGGAAGGCTACACCTTC CASSPSGTGMTMEGYTF
. 15 . TRBJ1-5 TRBV30 TGTGCCTGGAGTCTACCGGGACATAGCAATCAGCCCCAGCATTTT CAWSLPGHSNQPQHF
. 17 . TRBJ2-5 TRBV4-1 TGCGCCAGCAGCCAAGAGACCGCACAGACGGGGGTCGAGACCCAGTACTTC CASSQETAQTGVETQYF
TRBD2 15 . TRBJ2-1 TRBV6-5 TGTGCCAGCAGTTACTCTGGACTAGCAAACAATGAGCAGTTCTTC CASSYSGLANNEQFF
TRBD1 15 . TRBJ1-2 TRBV5-1 TGCGCCAGCAGCTTAGAACAGGGGGGCAACTATGGCTACACCTTC CASSLEQGGNYGYTF
. 14 . TRBJ1-1 TRBV5-1 TGCGCCAGCACGCAGGGAGGCAGGTACACTGAAGCTTTCTTT CASTQGGRYTEAFF
. 16 once TRBJ2-2 TRBV19 TGTGCCAGTAGTATAGGAGGGACTTCGGCCACCGGGGAGCTGTTTTTT CASSIGGTSATGELFF
TRBD2 12 . TRBJ2-7 TRBV29-1 TGCAGCGTTCCCGGGAGGTCTTCTGAGCAGTACTTC CSVPGRSSEQYF
. 15 . TRBJ2-7 TRBV7-8 TGTGCCAGCAGCTTAGAGAGGGTAGGGCTCGACGAGCAGTACTTC CASSLERVGLDEQYF
. 14 . TRBJ1-1 TRBV9 TGTGCCAGCAGCTCCTCCCCGGCAGGGGAAAATGCTTTCTTT CASSSSPAGENAFF
. 13 . TRBJ1-2 TRBV6-5 TGTGCCAGCAGTTACTCGGCTCTTTATGGCTACACCTTC CASSYSALYGYTF
TRBD1 14 . TRBJ2-1 TRBV10-3 TGTGCCATCAGTGGAAGGACAGGTCCCAATGAGCAGTTCTTC CAISGRTGPNEQFF
. 19 . TRBJ2-6 TRBV10-3 TGTGCCATCAGTTCTATGGGGGGGCTAGAGGAGGCCGGGGCCAACGTCCTGACTTTC CAISSMGGLEEAGANVLTF
TRBD1 16 . TRBJ2-4 TRBV18 TGTGCCAGCTCACTTCTCCACGACAGGGAGAAAAACATTCAGTACTTC CASSLLHDREKNIQYF
. 16 . TRBJ2-2 TRBV4-1 TGCGCCAGCAGCCAAGATCCAGGCCGGAACACCGGGGAGCTGTTTTTT CASSQDPGRNTGELFF
TRBD1 15 once TRBJ2-3 TRBV18 TGTGCCAGCTCAGAAGGGGGCCACAGAGGGGATACGCAGTATTTT CASSEGGHRGDTQYF
. 14 few TRBJ1-4 TRBV5-8 TGTGCCAGCAGTATCCTTGCAACTAATGAAAAACTGTTTTTT CASSILATNEKLFF
. 17 . TRBJ2-6 TRBV4-1 TGCGCCAGCAGCCAAGTATTTGGGGCCACTGGGGCCAACGTCCTGACTTTC CASSQVFGATGANVLTF
. 17 . TRBJ1-1 TRBV7-2 TGTGCCAGCAGCTCCTCGATTCCTAGAGGGGGGAACACTGAAGCTTTCTTT CASSSSIPRGGNTEAFF
. 13 . TRBJ2-1 TRBV9 TGTGCCAGCAGCGTAGTGGGCTTGCAAAATCAGTTCTTC CASSVVGLQNQFF
. 15 . TRBJ2-6 TRBV2 TGTGCCAGCAGGACAGGCCTCTCTGGGGCCAACGTCCTGACTTTC CASRTGLSGANVLTF
. 14 . TRBJ1-4 TRBV6-1 TGTGCCAGCAGCCGGACAGACGAGTCAGAAAAACTGTTTTTT CASSRTDESEKLFF
TRBD1 17 . TRBJ2-3 TRBV7-9 TGTGCCAGCAGCATCACGGACAGGGACGGGGTGACAGATACGCAGTATTTT CASSITDRDGVTDTQYF
. 15 . TRBJ2-2 TRBV6-5 TGTGCCAGCAGTTATTACAGGGAAAACACCGGGGAGCTGTTTTTT CASSYYRENTGELFF
. 12 . TRBJ2-2 TRBV29-1 TGCAGCTTTCAAGGGGAGGCCGGGGAGCTGTTTTTT CSFQGEAGELFF
. 15 . TRBJ1-1 TRBV5-1 TGCGCCAGCAGCTCAACACAGGCCGGGAACACTGAAGCTTTCTTT CASSSTQAGNTEAFF
TRBD1 13 . TRBJ1-4 TRBV7-2 TGTGCCAGCAGCCCCGGGACAGGTCCTGCACTGTTTTTT CASSPGTGPALFF
TRBD2 18 . TRBJ2-3 TRBV25-1 TGTGCCAGCAGCTCGACTAGCGGGGATTCGACTAACACAGATACGCAGTATTTT CASSSTSGDSTNTDTQYF